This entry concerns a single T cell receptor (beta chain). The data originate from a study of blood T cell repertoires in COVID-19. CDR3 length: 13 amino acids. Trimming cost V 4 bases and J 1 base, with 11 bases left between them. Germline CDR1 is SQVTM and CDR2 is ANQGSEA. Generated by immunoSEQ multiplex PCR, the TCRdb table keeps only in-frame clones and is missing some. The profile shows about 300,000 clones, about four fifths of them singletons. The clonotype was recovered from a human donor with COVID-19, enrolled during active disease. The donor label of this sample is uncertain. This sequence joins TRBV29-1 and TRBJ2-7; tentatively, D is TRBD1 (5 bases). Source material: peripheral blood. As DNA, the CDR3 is TGCAGCGTTGTCGACAGATCTTCCTACGAGCAGTACTTC. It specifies CSVVDRSSYEQYF.